This TCR beta chain is from a study of breast tumors, draining lymph nodes, adjacent tissues. This clonotype was found once. V was trimmed by 2 bases and J by 4 bases, leaving 12 bases between them. This CDR3 has 14 residues. The germline gives CDR1 SGHRS, CDR2 YFSETQ. Breast cancer patients provided tissue from their axillary draining lymph nodes. TCRdb re-derived calls from the multiplex PCR reads in MiXCR, one entry per CDR3 protein. The sample lists 200,000 or so distinct CDR3 sequences, approximately 31% occurring once. This chain uses TRBV5-1 with TRBJ1-1; TRBD1 might be the D (6 bases). The receptor comes from a female donor with breast cancer. Some clones in this sample may be carry-over from other donors' samples. Sequencing was carried out using axillary lymph node tissue. In DNA form, the CDR3 reads TGCGCCAGCAGCTTTGCCCAACAGGGCACTGAAGCTTTCTTT. This sequence encodes CASSFAQQGTEAFF.